This entry lists 26 T cell receptor beta chains sequenced from one sample in a study of STAT5B mutations in CD4+ large granular lymphocyte leukemia. Generated by immunoSEQ multiplex PCR, the TCRdb table keeps only in-frame clones and is missing some. The sample consists of about 30,000 clones, 65% to 80% of them appearing once. Sequencing used CD4+ T cells from blood buffy coats. These TCRs come from a human donor in good health.

This clone has a handful of counts. The genes are TRBV28 and TRBJ1-1; D is ambiguous. Trimming took off 1 base at V and 8 bases at J, with 8 bases between the two ends. The V gene's germline CDR1 is MDHEN and CDR2 SYDVKM. CDR3 length: 12 amino acids. In nucleotides, the CDR3 is TGTGCCAGCAGTTTATTGGGAGAAGAAGCTTTCTTT. It is translated as CASSLLGEEAFF.

J is TRBJ1-4 and V is TRBV30; D is undetermined. The germline V and J ends were trimmed by 2 bases and 5 bases, with 15 bases remaining between them. Germline V gene data show CDR1 as GTSNPN and CDR2 as SVGIG (reference sequence). CDR3 length equals 15 residues. The CDR3 is CAWSLRTEGNEKLFF. The CDR3 nucleotides are TGTGCCTGGAGTTTACGGACTGAGGGAAATGAAAAACTGTTTTTT.

V and J are TRBV19 and TRBJ1-2, with a weak D call TRBD1 (5 bases). The CDR3 spans 14 residues. V shed 2 bases and J shed 4 bases, with 11 bases lying between them. Germline V gene sequence: CDR1 LNHDA, CDR2 SQIVND (reference sequence). The CDR3 region is CASSIQGSLYGYTF. The CDR3 DNA follows: TGTGCCAGTAGTATACAGGGCAGTCTCTATGGCTACACCTTC.

The chain couples TRBV30 to TRBJ1-1; D ambiguous. Per germline, CDR1 GTSNPN and CDR2 SVGIG (reference sequence). CDR3 length: 10 amino acids. Trimming shortened V by 5 bases and J by 11 bases, and 12 bases separated the two germline ends. Here the CDR3 reads CAWGERKAFF. CDR3 bases: TGTGCCTGGGGAGAGAGGAAGGCTTTCTTT.

The chain recombines TRBV5-3 with TRBJ2-7; D tentatively fits TRBD1 or TRBD2 (5 bases each). TRBV5-3 has ORF status, its function being uncertain. V was trimmed by 3 bases and J by 3 bases, leaving 34 bases between them. This CDR3 region has 21 residues. The CDR3 sequence is CARSSILGERYRTGRLYEQYF. Here the CDR3 DNA reads TGTGCCAGAAGCTCTATTTTGGGTGAAAGGTACCGAACGGGACGGCTCTACGAGCAGTACTTC.

The chain links TRBV6-1 to TRBJ2-1; D is unclear. The CDR3 totals 11 residues. Germline CDR1 reads MNHNS; CDR2 reads SASEGT. The V end lost 4 bases, the J end lost 5 bases, and 3 bases lay between the germline ends. The CDR3 nucleotides are TGTGCCAGCAGTGGACACAATGAGCAGTTCTTC. Its translation: CASSGHNEQFF.

This clone was seen only once. The J gene is TRBJ2-6, the V gene TRBV27, with D possibly being TRBD1 (5 bases). CDR3 length equals 16 residues. CDR1 and CDR2 from the germline V gene are MNHEY and SMNVEV (reference sequence). V was cut by 0 bases and J by 4 bases, with 10 bases left in between. CDR3 DNA sequence: TGTGCCAGCAGTTTATCCCCAGGGTTAGGGGCCAACGTCCTGACTTTC. Translation gives CASSLSPGLGANVLTF. The complete variable domain, with remaining parts taken from reference TRBV27 and TRBJ2-6, reads EAQVTQNPRYLITVTGKKLTVTCSQNMNHEYMSWYRQDPGLGLRQIYYSMNVEVTDKGDVPEGYKVSRKEKRNFPLILESPSPNQTSLYFCASSLSPGLGANVLTFGAGSRLTVL.

The CDR3 loop reads CASSSGVGNTEAFF. CDR3 bases: TGCGCCAGCAGCTCTGGGGTGGGGAACACTGAAGCTTTCTTT. The chain is built from TRBV5-1 and TRBJ1-1; D gene uncertain. Trimming removed 3 bases from V and 1 base from J, with 10 bases in between. Germline assignment: CDR1 SGHRS and CDR2 YFSETQ. This CDR3 is built from 14 residues.

The rearrangement joins TRBV10-3 to TRBJ2-6, with D possibly TRBD2 on 5 matching bases. V dropped 3 bases and J dropped 1 base, with 19 bases sitting between them. CDR1 and CDR2 from the germline V gene are ENHRY and SYGVKD. The CDR3 runs 19 residues. This chain's CDR3 is CAISDPRGSMSSGANVLTF. The CDR3 bases are TGTGCCATCAGTGACCCTAGAGGGAGTATGAGTTCTGGGGCCAACGTCCTGACTTTC.

The gene calls are TRBV5-4 and TRBJ2-3; 10 bases match TRBD2. J was trimmed by 5 bases and V by 0 bases; bases with no gene match: 0. The germline gives CDR1 SGHNT, CDR2 YYREEE (reference sequence). CDR3 length equals 14 residues. CDR3 bases: TGTGCCAGCAGCTTGGGGACTAGCGGAGATACGCAGTATTTT. Residues: CASSLGTSGDTQYF.

The chain employs TRBV6-5 and TRBJ1-4; 9 bases agree with TRBD1. Germline-derived CDR1 and CDR2 are MNHEY and SVGAGI. The ends lost 4 bases at V and 12 bases at J; junction bases unmatched: 12. The CDR3 sequence is 15 residues long. The CDR3 coding sequence is TGTGCCAGCAGTTTCCTCGGGACAGGGCATTCAGAACTGTTTTTT. Residues: CASSFLGTGHSELFF.

The V gene is TRBV6-1, the J gene TRBJ2-3; no clear D. Trimming took 2 bases from V and 2 from J, leaving 8 bases between them. Germline CDR1 is MNHNS and CDR2 is SASEGT. The length of the CDR3 is 14 residues. CDR3 protein: CASSEPQVTDTQYF. The DNA of the CDR3 is TGTGCCAGCAGTGAACCCCAGGTCACAGATACGCAGTATTTT.

V gene TRBV5-1 combines with J gene TRBJ2-7; 11 bases are shared with TRBD1. Germline CDR1 is SGHRS and CDR2 is YFSETQ. The CDR3 is made up of 14 amino acids. V lost 5 bases and J lost 3; bases outside the gene matches: 4. CDR3 loop: CASRDGTGGYEQYF. The CDR3 DNA is TGCGCCAGCAGGGACGGGACAGGGGGCTACGAGCAGTACTTC.

DNA for the CDR3: TGTGCCAGCAGCACACGGACTGTCAATTCACCCCTCCACTTT. It codes for CASSTRTVNSPLHF. The chain recombines TRBV7-6 with TRBJ1-6; D remains ambiguous. This CDR3 is 14 amino acids long. Germline V lookup: CDR1 SGHVS, CDR2 FNYEAQ. V was pared by 5 bases and J by 7 bases, with 12 bases between.

The chain links TRBV10-3 to TRBJ1-3; the D is unclear. The CDR3 covers 12 residues. CDR1 is ENHRY and CDR2 is SYGVKD in the germline V gene. V gave up 6 bases and J gave up 0 bases, with 3 bases separating them. The CDR3 nucleotides are TGTGCCATCAGGATCTCTGGAAACACCATATATTTT. Its protein is CAIRISGNTIYF.

The chain is built from TRBV5-6 and TRBJ1-2, with no clear D. This CDR3 has 12 residues. V was trimmed by 5 bases and J by 2 bases, leaving 7 bases between them. Germline CDR1 is SGHDT and CDR2 is YYEEEE. DNA of the CDR3: TGTGCCAGCAGGGGCAGGAACTATGGCTACACCTTC. Encoded protein: CASRGRNYGYTF.

V gene TRBV5-1 combines with J gene TRBJ1-4; a weak D match, TRBD1 (5 bases). The length of the CDR3 is 16 residues. V was trimmed by 0 bases and J by 0 bases, leaving 9 bases between them. CDR1 and CDR2 (germline): SGHRS, YFSETQ. This CDR3 reads CASSLGQSTTNEKLFF. The CDR3 coding sequence is TGCGCCAGCAGCTTGGGACAGAGCACAACTAATGAAAAACTGTTTTTT.

This clone was counted a few times. V usage is TRBV19 and J usage is TRBJ1-2; D not certain. The CDR3 contains 13 residues. Trimming took 3 bases from V and 2 from J, leaving 7 bases between them. Germline V gene data show CDR1 as LNHDA and CDR2 as SQIVND (reference sequence). CDR3 sequence (DNA): TGTGCCAGTAGTATGCGACGGAACTATGGCTACACCTTC. Amino acids: CASSMRRNYGYTF.

This chain links TRBV6-5 with TRBJ2-6, with D maybe TRBD2 (7 bases). This CDR3 is built from 16 residues. The V gene lost 2 bases and the J gene lost 2 bases, with 10 bases spanning the gap. CDR1 and CDR2 (germline): MNHEY, SVGAGI. CDR3 bases: TGTGCCAGCAGTTACGAGGGGGGGCCTGGGGCCAACGTCCTGACTTTC. It yields the protein CASSYEGGPGANVLTF.

This clone was counted a single time. The rearrangement links TRBV11-2 to TRBJ2-3, with TRBD2 matching over 8 bases. The V gene end was trimmed by 1 base and the J gene end by 5 bases; junction bases not matched to a gene: 5. This CDR3 spans 15 amino acids. CDR1 and CDR2 from the germline V gene are SGHAT and FQNNGV. CDR3: CASSLAGGEGDTQYF. The CDR3 coding sequence is TGTGCCAGCAGCTTAGCGGGAGGGGAGGGAGATACGCAGTATTTT. The complete variable domain, with remaining parts taken from reference TRBV11-2 and TRBJ2-3, reads EAGVAQSPRYKIIEKRQSVAFWCNPISGHATLYWYQQILGQGPKLLIQFQNNGVVDDSQLPKDRFSAERLKGVDSTLKIQPAKLEDSAVYLCASSLAGGEGDTQYFGPGTRLTVL.

The chain uses TRBV6-5 and TRBJ2-7, with D possibly TRBD2 on 5 matching bases. The CDR3 is 16 residues long. CDR1 MNHEY and CDR2 SVGAGI come from the germline V gene. The ends were cut back, 0 bases at V and 0 bases at J, with 12 bases in the middle. DNA of the CDR3: TGTGCCAGCAGTTACTCGACGGGAACGAGCTCCTACGAGCAGTACTTC. Its protein is CASSYSTGTSSYEQYF.

This clone has just one count. V gene TRBV9 combines with J gene TRBJ2-7; perhaps TRBD1 as D (6 bases). CDR1 and CDR2 from the germline V gene are SGDLS and YYNGEE. The V and J ends lost 2 bases and 2 bases respectively, with 14 bases between them. This CDR3 region has 15 residues. CDR3 in DNA: TGTGCCAGCAGCGTGGGGGCACAGGCCGCCTACGAGCAGTACTTC. Its translation: CASSVGAQAAYEQYF.

This clone was found a few times. The V call is TRBV19, the J call TRBJ2-5; perhaps D is TRBD1 or TRBD2 (6 bases each). The V gene lost 3 bases and the J gene lost 1 base, with 12 bases spanning the gap. Germline loops: CDR1 LNHDA, CDR2 SQIVND (reference sequence). The CDR3 covers 15 residues. CDR3: CASSMGGRLQETQYF. Here the CDR3 DNA reads TGTGCCAGTAGTATGGGGGGCAGGCTCCAAGAGACCCAGTACTTC. The full variable domain, with the rest looked up from reference TRBV19 and TRBJ2-5, is DGGITQSPKYLFRKEGQNVTLSCEQNLNHDAMYWYRQDPGQGLRLIYYSQIVNDFQKGDIAEGYSVSREKKESFPLTVTSAQKNPTAFYLCASSMGGRLQETQYFGPGTRLLVL.

The chain uses TRBV30 and TRBJ1-3; D call uncertain. This CDR3 has 15 amino acids. The V and J ends lost 1 base and 4 bases respectively, with 14 bases between them. CDR1 is GTSNPN, CDR2 SVGIG, per germline (reference sequence). CDR3 nucleotides: TGTGCCTGGAGTGAGGGCCCCATCCCCGGAAACACCATATATTTT. Protein sequence: CAWSEGPIPGNTIYF.

The chain joins TRBV28 to TRBJ2-3, with D maybe TRBD2 (6 bases). V lost 7 bases, J lost 4 bases, and 18 bases lay in between. The CDR3 spans 15 residues. Germline CDR1 and CDR2: MDHEN and SYDVKM. CDR3 sequence reads: CASTAEGWNSDTQYF. For the CDR3, the DNA is TGTGCCAGCACCGCGGAGGGGTGGAATTCAGATACGCAGTATTTT.

This sequence joins TRBV5-1 and TRBJ2-1; D uncertain. The CDR3 spans 13 residues. CDR1 SGHRS and CDR2 YFSETQ come from the germline V gene. Trimming shortened V by 0 bases and J by 8 bases, and 9 bases separated the two germline ends. Written as DNA, the CDR3 is TGCGCCAGCAGCTTGGCGGTGGTACATGAGCAGTTCTTC. Its protein is CASSLAVVHEQFF.